The rows below give T cell receptor beta chains drawn from one sample of a study of cytomegalovirus exposure and HLA in healthy donors. Assay used: immunoSEQ multiplex PCR; TCRdb lists only in-frame clones, some missing. The table lists 84,000 or so clones, roughly 76% of them singletons, with 1.3% to 1.5% in the top ten. What was sequenced was PBMCs. The source is a male donor in good health and CMV-seronegative. The CDR3 runs from the conserved cysteine through the conserved F or W. D genes are given only for firm matches. Clone size is stated in some rows and not others, as once, few, many or a class when expanded.

>TRBJ1-1|few|NA|TRBV6-1
TGTGCCAGCAGCCCCGGGGGAACTGAAGCTTTCTTT
CASSPGGTEAFF
>TRBJ1-3|NA|NA|TRBV19
TGTGCCACACAGCCCAGGGGTGGAAACACCATATATTTT
CATQPRGGNTIYF
>TRBJ2-3|NA|TRBD2|TRBV18
TGTGCCAGCTCAACCGGGACTAGCGCCCTTCGGGATACGCAGTATTTT
CASSTGTSALRDTQYF
>TRBJ2-3|NA|NA|TRBV18
TGTGCCAGCTCCCCTAAGCCCTCCACAGATACGCAGTATTTT
CASSPKPSTDTQYF
>TRBJ1-2|few|TRBD1|TRBV27
TGTGCCAGCAGTCCCACCGGGACAGGGGCGCAAAACTATGGCTACACCTTC
CASSPTGTGAQNYGYTF
>TRBJ2-1|NA|TRBD2|TRBV27
TGTGCCAGCAGTTTGGGGGAGGGCTACAATGAGCAGTTCTTC
CASSLGEGYNEQFF
>TRBJ1-1|NA|NA|TRBV4-1
TGCGCCAGCAGCCAAGGCTTGGTCGGGAGCACTGAAGCTTTCTTT
CASSQGLVGSTEAFF
>TRBJ1-5|NA|NA|TRBV25-1
TGTGCCAGCAGCCGCGCGGGAGACAATCAGCCCCAGCATTTT
CASSRAGDNQPQHF
>TRBJ1-1|NA|NA|TRBV19
TGTGCCACTGAAAGGGGAGGGAGCACTGAAGCTTTCTTT
CATERGGSTEAFF
>TRBJ2-7|NA|TRBD1|TRBV28
TGTGCCAGCACTTCCTTACCGGGACAGGGGGCTCACGAGCAGTACTTC
CASTSLPGQGAHEQYF
>TRBJ1-3|NA|NA|TRBV2
TGTGCCAGCAGTGAAGTGGCCAGCTCTGGAAACACCATATATTTT
CASSEVASSGNTIYF
>TRBJ1-4|NA|TRBD1|TRBV5-5
TGTGCCAGCAGCCCAGGGACAGCCTTTACCGGCCCCACTAATGAAAAACTGTTTTTT
CASSPGTAFTGPTNEKLFF
>TRBJ2-1|NA|TRBD2|TRBV6-1
TGTGCCAGCAGTGTAACTAGCGGGGGTGAGATTTACAATGAGCAGTTCTTC
CASSVTSGGEIYNEQFF
>TRBJ1-1|NA|NA|TRBV6-5
TGTGCCAGCAGTTACGACAGAAAGTTGTACACTGAAGCTTTCTTT
CASSYDRKLYTEAFF
>TRBJ2-1|NA|TRBD2|TRBV6-5
TGTGCCAGCAGTTACTATGGGGGAGGGCCCAATGAGCAGTTCTTC
CASSYYGGGPNEQFF
>TRBJ2-5|NA|NA|TRBV7-6
TGTGCCAGCAGCTTGGGCAGGGCCCAAGAGACCCAGTACTTC
CASSLGRAQETQYF
>TRBJ2-1|NA|TRBD1|TRBV9
TGTGCCAGCAGCGCCGACAGGGGACGGAATGAGCAGTTCTTC
CASSADRGRNEQFF
>TRBJ2-7|NA|TRBD1|TRBV20-1
TGCAGTGCTACAGGGGGCGACGAGCAGTACTTC
CSATGGDEQYF
>TRBJ1-3|NA|TRBD1|TRBV10-1
TGCGCCAGCAGTGCCCAACAGGGGCCGGGAAACACCATATATTTT
CASSAQQGPGNTIYF
>TRBJ2-2|NA|NA|TRBV9
TGTGCCAGCAGCCCTGGACAGCCGAACACCGGGGAGCTGTTTTTT
CASSPGQPNTGELFF
>TRBJ2-7|NA|TRBD2|TRBV4-3
TGCGCCAGCAGCCAGTATAGCGGGGGGCCATCCTACGAGCAGTACTTC
CASSQYSGGPSYEQYF
>TRBJ1-1|NA|NA|TRBV10-2
TGCGCCAGCAGTGAGTCGCGCGGCCCGAACACTGAAGCTTTCTTT
CASSESRGPNTEAFF
>TRBJ1-1|NA|NA|TRBV7-9
TGTGCCAGCAGCTTTCAATCTGAAGCTTTCTTT
CASSFQSEAFF
>TRBJ2-7|NA|NA|TRBV28
TGTGCCAGCAGTTCCCAGATCTACGAGCAGTACTTC
CASSSQIYEQYF
>TRBJ2-3|NA|TRBD2|TRBV7-9
TGTGCCAGCAGCCGAACCGGAGCGGGGACAGATACGCAGTATTTT
CASSRTGAGTDTQYF
>TRBJ2-3|once|TRBD1|TRBV5-1
TGCGCCAGCAGCTTGCTTCGAGACAGGGCGATTGGTACGCAGTATTTT
CASSLLRDRAIGTQYF
>TRBJ1-2|NA|NA|TRBV19
TGTGCCAGTAGTATTCTGTCGGTTAAATGGACAAACTATGGCTACACCTTC
CASSILSVKWTNYGYTF
>TRBJ2-7|NA|NA|TRBV7-9
TGTGCCAGCAGCCTAACCGGGACATCTCACGAGCAGTACTTC
CASSLTGTSHEQYF
>TRBJ1-6|few|NA|TRBV27
TGTGCCAGCAGTTTACGGAGGGATTCCTATAATTCACCCCTCCACTTT
CASSLRRDSYNSPLHF
>TRBJ1-1|NA|NA|TRBV25-1
TGTGCCAGCAGTGCCTTGGGACAGAACACTGAAGCTTTCTTT
CASSALGQNTEAFF
>TRBJ1-2|NA|TRBD1|TRBV7-2
TGTGCCAGCAGCTCGACAGGGCCGGGGGGCTACACCTTC
CASSSTGPGGYTF
>TRBJ1-1|few|NA|TRBV23-1
TGCGCCAGCAGTCAACAGAACACTGAAGCTTTCTTT
CASSQQNTEAFF
>TRBJ2-3|NA|NA|TRBV5-1
TGCGCCAGCAGCTTGTCTTCAGATACGCAGTATTTT
CASSLSSDTQYF
>TRBJ1-2|NA|NA|TRBV18
TGTGCCAGCTCACCATCAGGGTATGGCTACACCTTC
CASSPSGYGYTF
>TRBJ1-1|NA|NA|TRBV6-5
TGTGCCAGCGCGTTTAATTCCAACCGAAACACTGAAGCTTTCTTT
CASAFNSNRNTEAFF
>TRBJ1-1|few|NA|TRBV30
TGTGCCTGGAGTGCCGGGACTAACACTGAAGCTTTCTTT
CAWSAGTNTEAFF
>TRBJ1-5|few|TRBD1|TRBV2
TGTGCCAGCAGTGGAACAGGGGGCCGACAGCCCCAGCATTTT
CASSGTGGRQPQHF